This T cell receptor beta chain comes out of a study of T cells in Graves' hyperthyroidism and ophthalmopathy. Study-wide background: Peripheral blood was collected at initial diagnosis, before any treatment.

Active moderate-to-severe ophthalmopathy, Clinical Activity Score at least 3, NOSPECS at least 4, under 3 months' duration. Broader study findings: Researchers report that a 13 V-J model separated ophthalmopathy from stable hyperthyroidism.

Germline V gene data show CDR1 as MDHEN and CDR2 as SYDVKM. The CDR3 spans 12 residues. Trimming pared 3 bases from V and 8 bases from J, leaving 10 bases between. This clonotype has at least ten counts. Antigen: not known. It was RNA transcripts that yielded the amplified TCR beta CDR3 regions. First-round RT-PCR with HTBI primers amplified the TCR CDR3 region. A single record per CDR3 protein comes from TCRdb applying MiXCR to the multiplex PCR reads. The sample has about 480,000 distinct CDR3 sequences, roughly a quarter seen once. The receptor comes from a woman in her 30s with Graves' ophthalmopathy. The chain uses TRBV28 and TRBJ1-2; tentatively, D is TRBD1 (6 bases). Sequenced material: blood. CDR3 sequence: CASSLIQGGYTF. CDR3 DNA sequence: TGTGCCAGCAGTTTGATACAGGGAGGCTACACCTTC.